The clone carrying this TCR beta chain was seen only once. What it recognizes is unknown. This entry comes from a study of T cells in Graves' hyperthyroidism and ophthalmopathy. With a duration under 2 months, the hyperthyroidism was newly diagnosed in patients aged 18 to 65. Reasons for excluding patients were uncontrolled infection, other autoimmune disease, pregnancy or lactation. Template material for amplifying TCR beta CDR3 regions consisted of RNA transcripts. TCR CDR3 underwent first-round RT-PCR with the HTBI primer set. TCRdb analysed the multiplex PCR reads with MiXCR anew, one entry per CDR3 protein. The sample holds 130,000 to 150,000 distinct CDR3 sequences, less than 25% seen once. Overall study results and limits: Blood samples included most of the expanded thyroid clonotypes exceeding 0.001. With a median lead of 6.5 months before onset, the model predicted ophthalmopathy.

The CDR3 covers 13 residues. Germline lookup yields CDR1 DFQATT and CDR2 SNEGSKA (reference sequence). V gave up 5 bases and J gave up 7 bases; unmatched junction bases: 5. The sequence came from a woman aged 45-65 years with Graves' hyperthyroidism that later progressed to Graves' ophthalmopathy. The sample consisted of blood. This rearrangement joins TRBV20-1 to TRBJ1-6, with TRBD1 identical over 7 bases. The CDR3 coding sequence is TGCAGTGCTCCTGACAGGGCAAATTCACCCCTCCACTTT. Translating gives CSAPDRANSPLHF.